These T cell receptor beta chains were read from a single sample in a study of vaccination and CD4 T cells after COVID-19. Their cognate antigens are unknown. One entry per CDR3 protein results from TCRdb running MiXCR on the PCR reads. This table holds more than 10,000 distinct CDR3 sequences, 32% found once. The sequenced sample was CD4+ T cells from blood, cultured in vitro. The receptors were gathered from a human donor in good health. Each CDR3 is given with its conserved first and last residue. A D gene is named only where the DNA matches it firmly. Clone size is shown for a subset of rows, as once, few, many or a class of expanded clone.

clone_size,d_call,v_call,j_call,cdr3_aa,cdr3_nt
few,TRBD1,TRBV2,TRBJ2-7,CASRGAPGQVSYEQYF,TGTGCCAGCAGGGGCGCTCCGGGACAGGTCAGCTACGAGCAGTACTTC
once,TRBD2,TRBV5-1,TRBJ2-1,CASSPGTNLPHNEQFF,TGCGCCAGCAGCCCTGGGACTAACCTCCCCCACAATGAGCAGTTCTTC
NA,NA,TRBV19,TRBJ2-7,CASGKDPSSYEQYF,TGTGCCAGTGGGAAAGACCCGAGCTCCTACGAGCAGTACTTC
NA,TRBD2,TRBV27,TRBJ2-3,CASSWEAGDDTQYF,TGTGCTAGCAGTTGGGAAGCGGGAGATGATACGCAGTATTTT
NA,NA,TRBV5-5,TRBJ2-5,CASSLWGETQYF,TGTGCCAGCAGCTTGTGGGGGGAGACCCAGTACTTC
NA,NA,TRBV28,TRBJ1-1,CASRPSNTEAFF,TGTGCCAGCCGACCATCGAACACTGAAGCTTTCTTT
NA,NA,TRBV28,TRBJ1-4,CASSIQVSSDEKLFF,TGTGCCAGCAGTATCCAGGTCTCAAGCGATGAAAAACTGTTTTTT
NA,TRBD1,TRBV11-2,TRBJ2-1,CASSWDRYNEQFF,TGTGCCAGCAGCTGGGACAGGTACAATGAGCAGTTCTTC
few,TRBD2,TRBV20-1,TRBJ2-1,CSARPATSGRTNEQFF,TGCAGTGCTAGACCCGCCACTAGCGGGCGGACCAATGAGCAGTTCTTC
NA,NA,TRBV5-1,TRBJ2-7,CASSSTSSYEQYF,TGCGCCAGCAGCTCGACTAGCTCCTACGAGCAGTACTTC
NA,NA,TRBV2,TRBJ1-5,CATRIRSENQPQHF,TGTGCCACCCGCATTAGGTCGGAGAATCAGCCCCAGCATTTT
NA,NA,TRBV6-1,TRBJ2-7,CASREYYEQYF,TGTGCCAGCAGGGAATACTACGAGCAGTACTTC
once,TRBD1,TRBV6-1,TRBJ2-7,CASRRQGAQDEQYF,TGTGCCAGCAGAAGACAGGGGGCGCAGGACGAGCAGTACTTC
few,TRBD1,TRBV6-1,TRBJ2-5,CASSRLRTGWETQYF,TGTGCCAGCAGCCGCCTCCGGACAGGGTGGGAGACCCAGTACTTC
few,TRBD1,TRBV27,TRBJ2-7,CASSPDRAYEQYF,TGTGCCAGCAGCCCAGACAGGGCCTACGAGCAGTACTTC
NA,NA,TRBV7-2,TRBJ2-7,CASSLLSGQSSYEQYF,TGTGCCAGCAGCTTACTGAGTGGACAAAGCTCCTACGAGCAGTACTTC
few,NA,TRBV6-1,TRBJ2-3,CASRAWGSADTQYF,TGTGCCAGCCGGGCCTGGGGGTCCGCAGATACGCAGTATTTT
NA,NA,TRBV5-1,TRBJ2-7,CASAPGQPYEQYF,TGCGCCAGCGCGCCAGGACAGCCCTACGAGCAGTACTTC
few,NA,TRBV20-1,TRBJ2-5,CSALGAQETQYF,TGCAGTGCCCTGGGGGCACAAGAGACCCAGTACTTC
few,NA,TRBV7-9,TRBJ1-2,CASSPSAGGYTF,TGTGCCAGCAGCCCATCTGCTGGTGGCTACACCTTC
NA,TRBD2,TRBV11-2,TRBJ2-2,CASSPGGTSGELFF,TGTGCCAGCAGCCCGGGAGGTACCTCCGGGGAGCTGTTTTTT
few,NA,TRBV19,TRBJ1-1,CATIKTGSGTEAFF,TGTGCCACCATCAAGACAGGTAGCGGGACTGAAGCTTTCTTT
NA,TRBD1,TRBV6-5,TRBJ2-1,CASSSTGFEQFF,TGTGCCAGCAGTTCGACAGGGTTTGAGCAGTTCTTC
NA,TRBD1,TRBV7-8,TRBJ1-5,CASSSRDRGSNQPQHF,TGTGCCAGCAGCTCCCGGGACAGGGGTAGCAATCAGCCCCAGCATTTT
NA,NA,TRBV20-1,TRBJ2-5,CSARADQRRETQYF,TGCAGTGCTAGAGCCGATCAACGGCGGGAGACCCAGTACTTC
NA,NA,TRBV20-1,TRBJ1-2,CSASTSVDYGYTF,TGCAGTGCTAGTACGTCAGTTGACTATGGCTACACCTTC
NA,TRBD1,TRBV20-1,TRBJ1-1,CSAGGQGTEAFF,TGCAGTGCTGGTGGACAGGGCACTGAAGCTTTCTTT
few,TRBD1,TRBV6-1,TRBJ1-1,CASRGTGRNTEAFF,TGTGCCAGCAGAGGGACAGGGAGGAACACTGAAGCTTTCTTT
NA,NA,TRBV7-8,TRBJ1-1,CASSSYKDSSNTEAFF,TGTGCCAGCAGCTCCTATAAGGACAGTAGCAACACTGAAGCTTTCTTT
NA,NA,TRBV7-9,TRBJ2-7,CASSLAPERYEQYF,TGTGCCAGCAGCTTAGCACCAGAGCGCTACGAGCAGTACTTC
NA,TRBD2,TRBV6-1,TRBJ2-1,CASSVGRERPNEQFF,TGTGCCAGCAGTGTCGGGCGGGAGCGACCCAATGAGCAGTTCTTC
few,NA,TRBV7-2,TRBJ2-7,CASSQRFRAYEQYF,TGTGCCAGCAGCCAAAGGTTCAGGGCTTACGAGCAGTACTTC
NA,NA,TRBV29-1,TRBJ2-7,CSVGIQGRGWNEQYF,TGCAGCGTAGGAATACAGGGGAGGGGATGGAACGAGCAGTACTTC
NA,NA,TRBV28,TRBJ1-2,CASSFRTFNGYTF,TGTGCCAGCAGTTTTAGGACATTTAATGGCTACACCTTC
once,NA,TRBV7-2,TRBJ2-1,CASSLDGNEQFF,TGTGCCAGCAGCTTAGATGGCAATGAGCAGTTCTTC
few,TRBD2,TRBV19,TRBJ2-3,CASSASGADTQYF,TGTGCCAGTAGTGCTAGCGGAGCAGATACGCAGTATTTT
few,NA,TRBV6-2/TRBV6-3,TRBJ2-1,CASSSTLADSYNEQFF,TGTGCCAGCAGTTCAACATTAGCGGACTCCTACAATGAGCAGTTCTTC
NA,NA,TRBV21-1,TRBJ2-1,CASSRRTSLNRFF,TGTGCCAGCAGCAGGCGGACATCCCTAAACAGGTTCTTC
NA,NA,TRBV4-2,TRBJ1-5,CASSRQGSNQPQHF,TGTGCCAGCAGCCGCCAGGGGAGCAATCAGCCCCAGCATTTT
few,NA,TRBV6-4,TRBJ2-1,CASSDSSYNEQFF,TGTGCCAGCAGTGACAGCTCCTACAATGAGCAGTTCTTC
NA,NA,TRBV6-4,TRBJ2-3,CASSSQPQGGLSTDTQYF,TGTGCCAGCAGCTCCCAACCCCAAGGGGGACTAAGCACAGATACGCAGTATTTT
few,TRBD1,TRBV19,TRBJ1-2,CASSVGQGGYTF,TGTGCCAGTAGTGTCGGACAGGGTGGCTACACCTTC
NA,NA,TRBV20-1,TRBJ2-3,CSAPVGGPKITDTQYF,TGCAGTGCCCCCGTAGGAGGGCCGAAGATTACAGATACGCAGTATTTT
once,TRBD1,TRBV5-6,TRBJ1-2,CASRYGTGQSYTF,TGTGCCAGCAGATATGGGACAGGGCAAAGCTACACCTTC
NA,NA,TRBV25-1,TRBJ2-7,CASSWVARGGEQYF,TGTGCCAGCAGTTGGGTAGCGCGAGGGGGCGAGCAGTACTTC
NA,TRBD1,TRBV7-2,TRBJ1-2,CASSSTGLYGYTF,TGTGCCAGCAGCTCGACAGGGTTGTATGGCTACACCTTC
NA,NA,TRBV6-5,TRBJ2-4,CASSYSGRGNIQYF,TGTGCCAGCAGTTACTCGGGTAGGGGAAACATTCAGTACTTC
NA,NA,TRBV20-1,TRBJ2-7,CSARGRGGTGSYEQYF,TGCAGTGCTAGAGGAAGGGGGGGGACGGGGAGCTACGAGCAGTACTTC
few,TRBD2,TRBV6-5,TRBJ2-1,CASSLMSGGEQFF,TGTGCCAGCAGTTTGATGAGCGGGGGCGAGCAGTTCTTC
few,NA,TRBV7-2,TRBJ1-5,CASSPSGWRPRLEPQHF,TGTGCCAGCAGTCCGTCCGGGTGGCGGCCCCGCTTGGAGCCCCAGCATTTT
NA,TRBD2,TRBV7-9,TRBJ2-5,CASSSLSGAAQETQYF,TGTGCCAGCAGCTCCCTTAGCGGGGCCGCTCAAGAGACCCAGTACTTC